Listed below are T cell receptor beta chains from one sample, sequenced in a study of T cells in Graves' hyperthyroidism and ophthalmopathy. One entry per CDR3 protein, called by TCRdb with MiXCR from the multiplex PCR reads. The profile shows hundreds of thousands of distinct CDR3 sequences, 15% to 20% of them singletons. The specimen sequenced was blood. The receptors come from a young woman with Graves' hyperthyroidism. The conserved cysteine and the conserved F or W are not part of the CDR3 here. D genes are given only for firm matches. For some rows the clone size is stated as once, few or many, or as a class when expanded; others skip it.

abundance	v_gene	d_gene	CDR3aa
many	TRBV20-1	TRBD1	SVRTGISYEQY
-	TRBV2	-	ASSDNTGELF
-	TRBV18	-	ASSSGRSSGANVLT
-	TRBV28	TRBD1	ASRKQGAVVATEAF
-	TRBV4-2	-	ASSQVSGNYEQY
few	TRBV15	TRBD2	ATSRDLVGGGILSTDTQY
many	TRBV2	TRBD2	ASRGGAYEQY
-	TRBV5-1	-	ASSRGALDYGYT
few	TRBV20-1	TRBD2	SASGGNYEQY
-	TRBV7-8	-	ASSPGPIRSAGANVLT
-	TRBV27	-	ASSLKRYTGELF
-	TRBV12-3/TRBV12-4	-	ATLPAEGYNEQF
-	TRBV20-1	-	SARNSNEKLF
few	TRBV5-1	-	ASSTEVFGETQY
many	TRBV20-1	-	SATGTQRHDTQY
many	TRBV2	-	ASSSLPAANYGYT
many	TRBV7-2	-	ASSLVGGRNEQF
-	TRBV11-2	-	ASTWDVPGDTQY
-	TRBV10-3	TRBD1	AISWTGGNTGELF
many	TRBV25-1	-	ASSEYGKRRDEQY
many	TRBV7-2	-	ASSLAGAVGYGYT
few	TRBV2	TRBD1	ASISPLGQPYEQY
-	TRBV5-1	TRBD1	ASAAGGPVSGNTIY
-	TRBV30	-	AWSAGPGQETQY
many	TRBV5-6	-	ASSLGGTGETQY
once	TRBV5-1	-	ASSRKTDGTSPLH
-	TRBV29-1	TRBD1	SVELGQGAGEQY
many	TRBV6-2/TRBV6-3	-	ASSPDEVIEQY
many	TRBV7-6	-	ASSYGPEPEETQY
many	TRBV19	-	ASSGQGTWNTEAF
many	TRBV28	-	ASSPGDGESYGYT
many	TRBV11-2	TRBD2	ASSLDLWGTRAAYNEQF
many	TRBV18	-	ASSPGSYNEQF
few	TRBV6-2/TRBV6-3	-	ASSFTRVNTGELF
many	TRBV20-1	-	SARSSGVSNQPQH
many	TRBV6-1	-	ASRPTGTPTYEQY
few	TRBV28	TRBD2	AGGPAGAADTQY
many	TRBV2	TRBD1	ASTLDRGEAF
few	TRBV19	-	ASSFQRQPQH
-	TRBV20-1	-	SARGQDRLSYGYT
-	TRBV29-1	TRBD1	SVDPGQGIETQY
-	TRBV7-6	-	ASSLDNRVHEQY
-	TRBV5-6	TRBD1	ASGQGTLLNEQY
many	TRBV20-1	TRBD2	SALAGARRQETQY
-	TRBV11-3	-	ASSPEEASSNTRELF
-	TRBV27	TRBD1	ASSLSWGQGDEQY
-	TRBV15	-	ATSRVGQLTYNEQF